This passage covers 19 T cell receptor beta chains from one sample sequenced in a study of human T cells and chemical hapten exposure. Using its own MiXCR run on the RACE reads, TCRdb lists one record per CDR3 protein. The sample contains 380,000 or so distinct CDR3 sequences, 4.5% to 5.5% of which appear only once. The time point: pre-sensitization, week 0. The treatment: therapeutic diphenylcyclopropenone sensitization with weekly scalp DPC. Sequences were derived from whole blood, sampled in connection with sensitization to the hapten diphenylcyclopropenone (DPC). The receptors stem from a woman under 30 with alopecia areata. Some clones in this sample may be carry-over from other donors' samples.

The sample holds many counts of this clonotype. V is TRBV18 and J is TRBJ1-6; D gene uncertain. This CDR3 is 16 amino acids long. Germline V gives CDR1 KGHSH, CDR2 LQKENI. V was pared by 3 bases and J by 0 bases, with 9 bases between. The CDR3 loop is CASSPLPSSYNSPLHF. Here the CDR3 DNA reads TGTGCCAGCTCACCGCTTCCTAGCTCCTATAATTCACCCCTCCACTTT. Drawing the rest from reference TRBV18 and TRBJ1-6, the complete variable domain is NAGVMQNPRHLVRRRGQEARLRCSPMKGHSHVYWYRQLPEEGLKFMVYLQKENIIDESGMPKERFSAEFPKEGPSILRIQQVVRGDSAAYFCASSPLPSSYNSPLHFGNGTRLTVT.

The chain is built from TRBV29-1 and TRBJ1-1, with unresolved D. CDR3 size: 12 residues. The V end was cut by 4 bases, the J end by 4 bases, with 10 bases between. Germline-derived CDR1 and CDR2 are SQVTM and ANQGSEA. This CDR3 is CSVVTGSTEAFF. CDR3 bases: TGCAGCGTTGTCACGGGGAGCACTGAAGCTTTCTTT.

This clonotype was seen more than once but under ten times. The CDR3 loop reads CASSLQGLREKLFF. The CDR3 nucleotides are TGTGCCAGCAGCTTACAGGGGTTACGGGAAAAACTGTTTTTT. The chain has TRBV7-2 and TRBJ1-4, with D possibly TRBD1 on 6 matching bases. Germline V lookup: CDR1 SGHTA, CDR2 FQGNSA. The V end lost 2 bases, the J end lost 8 bases, and 12 bases lay between the germline ends. The CDR3 totals 14 residues.

There are a few counts of this clonotype. The chain carries TRBV4-2 and TRBJ2-7, with D possibly matching TRBD1 (6 bases). Trimming took off 4 bases at V and 2 bases at J, with 15 bases between the two ends. The CDR3 is made up of 15 amino acids. Germline V CDR1 and CDR2: LGHNA, YNFKEQ. CDR3 in amino acids: CASSPIGTNAYEQYF. The DNA for the CDR3 is TGTGCCAGCAGCCCCATCGGGACAAATGCCTACGAGCAGTACTTC.

This clonotype has ten or more counts. The chain has TRBV6-2 or TRBV6-3 and TRBJ1-1; D gene ambiguous. The V end was cut by 3 bases, the J end by 6 bases, with 8 bases between. Germline V gives CDR1 MNHEY, CDR2 SVGEGT. The CDR3 spans 12 residues. The CDR3 DNA reads TGTGCCAGCAGTTATAGGAGGGCTGAAGCTTTCTTT. It encodes CASSYRRAEAFF.

In this sample, this clonotype turned up many times. The junction shows a germline mismatch at one end, possibly a read error. The chain uses TRBV20-1 and TRBJ1-1, with D possibly being TRBD1 (6 bases). Germline CDR1 reads DFQATT; CDR2 reads SNEGSKA (reference sequence). CDR3 size: 13 residues. Here the CDR3 reads CSARGQTGTEAFF. CDR3 DNA sequence: TGCAGTGCCAGAGGACAGACCGGCACTGAAGCTTTCTTT.

The chain employs TRBV4-2 and TRBJ1-5; weak D call: TRBD1 (6 bases). This CDR3 has 17 amino acids. In germline, CDR1 is LGHNA, CDR2 YNFKEQ. V dropped 4 bases and J dropped 0 bases, with 16 bases sitting between them. This chain's CDR3 is CASSREQGIYSNQPQHF. The CDR3 nucleotides are TGTGCCAGCAGCCGAGAACAGGGAATTTATAGCAATCAGCCCCAGCATTTT.

This clonotype has a count of ten or more. The rearrangement links TRBV4-2 to TRBJ2-7; 9 bases fit TRBD1. Germline loops: CDR1 LGHNA, CDR2 YNFKEQ. The CDR3 sequence is 16 residues long. Trimming removed 0 bases from V and 2 bases from J; junction bases left unmatched: 5. The CDR3 DNA is TGTGCCAGCAGCCAAGATAGGGGACAGGGAACCTACGAGCAGTACTTC. It encodes CASSQDRGQGTYEQYF.

This clonotype came up many times. V gene TRBV2 combines with J gene TRBJ2-5, with D tentatively TRBD1 or TRBD2 (5 bases each). Germline V gene sequence: CDR1 SNHLY, CDR2 FYNNEI. This CDR3 comprises 12 residues. V was clipped by 8 bases and J by 3 bases, with 10 bases between them. CDR3 protein: CASGDLEETQYF. The CDR3 bases are TGTGCCAGCGGGGACCTGGAAGAGACCCAGTACTTC.

This clonotype was picked up a small number of times. The CDR3 coding sequence is TGTGCCAGCAGCCCACAGGGGGAACACGAGCAGTACTTC. This sequence encodes CASSPQGEHEQYF. The chain joins TRBV6-6 to TRBJ2-7; 8 nucleotides line up with TRBD1. Germline V CDR1 and CDR2: MNHNY, SVGAGI (reference sequence). This CDR3 region has 13 residues. Trimming cost V 6 bases and J 5 bases; bases outside gene matches: 6.

In its sample, this clonotype was seen many times. The chain joins TRBV12-3 or TRBV12-4 to TRBJ1-1; D is unresolved. This CDR3 is 13 amino acids long. Trimming took 3 bases from V and 0 from J, leaving 5 bases between them. CDR3 sequence: CASSFNMNTEAFF. The CDR3 nucleotides read TGTGCCAGCAGTTTCAACATGAACACTGAAGCTTTCTTT.

This chain connects TRBV27 to TRBJ1-5; D call uncertain. The CDR3 extends over 12 amino acids. CDR1 MNHEY and CDR2 SMNVEV come from the germline V gene (reference sequence). The ends were cut back, 11 bases at V and 1 base at J, with 9 bases in the middle. The CDR3 region is CAGSISNQPQHF. Written as DNA, the CDR3 is TGTGCCGGCTCAATCAGCAATCAGCCCCAGCATTTT.

The chain combines TRBV29-1 with TRBJ1-2, with TRBD1 identical over 7 bases. Germline CDR1 is SQVTM and CDR2 is ANQGSEA. The CDR3 is 14 residues long. Losses at the gene ends were 2 bases for V and 6 bases for J; bases not matched to a gene: 9. The CDR3 region is CSVERTGGFDGYTF. The CDR3 region has the DNA TGCAGCGTTGAACGGACAGGAGGGTTCGATGGCTACACCTTC.

This clonotype showed up many times. This chain uses TRBV6-2 or TRBV6-3 with TRBJ2-2, with D perhaps matching TRBD1 (5 bases). Germline V gene lookup returns CDR1 MNHEY and CDR2 SVGEGT. V was trimmed by 6 bases and J by 8 bases, leaving 13 bases between them. The length of the CDR3 is 13 residues. CDR3 amino acids: CASSQGLRGELFF. The CDR3 bases are TGTGCCAGCAGCCAGGGTCTCAGGGGGGAGCTGTTTTTT.

This clonotype was seen a handful of times. The rearrangement links TRBV9 to TRBJ2-5; 7 bases line up with TRBD1. The CDR3 runs to 15 residues. Germline V lookup: CDR1 SGDLS, CDR2 YYNGEE. Trimming cost V 3 bases and J 4 bases; bases outside gene matches: 9. The CDR3 DNA follows: TGTGCCAGCAGCGGAACCGGGACAGCCGCAGAGACCCAGTACTTC. This gives the protein CASSGTGTAAETQYF. Variable domain in full (rest from reference TRBV9 and TRBJ2-5): DSGVTQTPKHLITATGQRVTLRCSPRSGDLSVYWYQQSLDQGLQFLIQYYNGEERAKGNILERFSAQQFPDLHSELNLSSLELGDSALYFCASSGTGTAAETQYFGPGTRLLVL.

This clonotype was counted ten times or more. The genes are TRBV7-2 and TRBJ2-1; D ambiguous. Trimming pared 5 bases from V and 0 bases from J, leaving 5 bases between. CDR1 is SGHTA and CDR2 is FQGNSA in the germline V gene. CDR3 length equals 13 residues. The CDR3 loop is CASSQSSYNEQFF. The CDR3 DNA is TGTGCCAGCAGCCAGAGCTCCTACAATGAGCAGTTCTTC.

This clonotype has ten or more counts. V is TRBV5-4 and J is TRBJ1-1; 7 bases fit TRBD1. The trim removed 3 bases at V and 6 bases at J, leaving 2 bases unmatched. The CDR3 sequence is 12 residues long. The germline CDR1 and CDR2 sequences are SGHNT and YYREEE (reference sequence). The CDR3 region is CASSWTGSEAFF. CDR3 DNA: TGTGCCAGCAGCTGGACAGGCTCTGAAGCTTTCTTT. Full variable domain (missing parts from reference TRBV5-4 and TRBJ1-1): ETGVTQSPTHLIKTRGQQVTLRCSSQSGHNTVSWYQQALGQGPQFIFQYYREEENGRGNFPPRFSGLQFPNYSSELNVNALELDDSALYLCASSWTGSEAFFGQGTRLTVV.

V and J are TRBV18 and TRBJ2-6; D remains unclear. Trimming pared 3 bases from V and 1 base from J, leaving 10 bases between. Looked up from germline, CDR1 is KGHSH and CDR2 is LQKENI. The CDR3 totals 16 residues. The CDR3 nucleotides read TGTGCCAGCTCACCCCTCGGGCCTTCTGGGGCCAACGTCCTGACTTTC. It translates to CASSPLGPSGANVLTF.

This clonotype has a handful of counts. V gene TRBV4-2 combines with J gene TRBJ1-2; D call uncertain. The V gene lost 0 bases and the J gene lost 1 base, with 6 bases spanning the gap. This CDR3 is 14 amino acids long. Germline V gene data show CDR1 as LGHNA and CDR2 as YNFKEQ. The CDR3: CASSQDPDNYGYTF. For the CDR3, the DNA is TGTGCCAGCAGCCAAGACCCAGATAACTATGGCTACACCTTC.